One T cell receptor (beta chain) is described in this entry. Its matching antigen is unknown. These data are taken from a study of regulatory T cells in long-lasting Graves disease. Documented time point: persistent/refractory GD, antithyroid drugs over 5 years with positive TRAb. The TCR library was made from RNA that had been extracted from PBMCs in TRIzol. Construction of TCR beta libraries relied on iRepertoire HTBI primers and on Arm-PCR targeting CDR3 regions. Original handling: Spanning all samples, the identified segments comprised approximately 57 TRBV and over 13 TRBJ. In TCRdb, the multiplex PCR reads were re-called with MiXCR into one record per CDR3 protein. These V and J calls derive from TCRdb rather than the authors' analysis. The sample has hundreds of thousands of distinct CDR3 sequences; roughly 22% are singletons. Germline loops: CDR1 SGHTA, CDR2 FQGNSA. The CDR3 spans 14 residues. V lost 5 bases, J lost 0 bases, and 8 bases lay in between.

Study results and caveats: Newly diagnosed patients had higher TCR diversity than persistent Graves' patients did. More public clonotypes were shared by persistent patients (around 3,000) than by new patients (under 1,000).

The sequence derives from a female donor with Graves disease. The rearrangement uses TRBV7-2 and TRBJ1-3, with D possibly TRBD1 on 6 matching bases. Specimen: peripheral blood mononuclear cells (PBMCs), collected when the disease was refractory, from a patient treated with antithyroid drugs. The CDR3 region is CASSRRGSGNTIYF. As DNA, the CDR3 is TGTGCCAGCAGCCGCAGGGGCTCTGGAAACACCATATATTTT.